This passage covers 23 T cell receptor beta chains from one sample sequenced in a study of blood T cell repertoires in COVID-19. The repertoire was sequenced with immunoSEQ multiplex PCR; TCRdb's copy has only in-frame clones and lacks some. Among about 73,000 clones listed, 80% to 90% were seen once. Sequenced: peripheral blood. All receptors come from a man aged 50-60 years with active COVID-19.

This clone appeared a few times. The genes are TRBV6-6 and TRBJ1-6; 9 bases fit TRBD1. The J segment lost 9 bases and the V segment lost 7 bases, leaving 7 bases of the junction unmatched. This CDR3 is 14 amino acids long. Germline V gene data show CDR1 as MNHNY and CDR2 as SVGAGI (reference sequence). The CDR3 DNA is TGTGCCAGCACCCGGACAGGGGCTGGTTCACCCCTCCACTTT. Protein product: CASTRTGAGSPLHF.

The chain has TRBV5-5 and TRBJ1-5; no firm D call. The CDR3 extends over 14 amino acids. From germline, CDR1 is SGHKS and CDR2 YYEKEE (reference sequence). The V end lost 1 base, the J end lost 0 bases, and 5 bases lay between the germline ends. The CDR3 DNA sequence: TGTGCCAGCAGCTTGATAAATAGCAATCAGCCCCAGCATTTT. Encoded protein: CASSLINSNQPQHF.

The rearrangement uses TRBV19 and TRBJ1-2; tentative D call: TRBD1 (6 bases). CDR1 is LNHDA, CDR2 SQIVND, per germline (reference sequence). The CDR3 covers 13 residues. Trimming cost V 4 bases and J 6 bases, with 12 bases left between them. CDR3 in amino acids: CASSTRGANGYTF. The CDR3, as DNA: TGTGCCAGTAGTACTCGGGGGGCTAATGGCTACACCTTC.

The chain links TRBV2 to TRBJ2-5, with TRBD2 matching 8 bases. V dropped 8 bases and J dropped 1; count of bases not matched to a gene: 9. The germline gives CDR1 SNHLY, CDR2 FYNNEI. The CDR3 covers 15 residues. The CDR3 is CASAREAGVQETQYF. CDR3 coding DNA: TGTGCCAGCGCTCGAGAAGCGGGGGTCCAAGAGACCCAGTACTTC. Full variable domain (missing parts from reference TRBV2 and TRBJ2-5): EPEVTQTPSHQVTQMGQEVILRCVPISNHLYFYWYRQILGQKVEFLVSFYNNEISEKSEIFDDQFSVERPDGSNFTLKIRSTKLEDSAMYFCASAREAGVQETQYFGPGTRLLVL.

The chain links TRBV3-1 (or the pseudogene TRBV3-2) to TRBJ1-1; a possible D gene is TRBD1 (6 bases). Per germline, CDR1 LGHDT and CDR2 YNNKEL (reference sequence). CDR3 length: 15 residues. Trimming pared 4 bases from V and 5 bases from J, leaving 17 bases between. The CDR3, as DNA: TGTGCCAGCAGCCGGGGGGGCTCCTTTCGTACTGAAGCTTTCTTT. Amino acid sequence: CASSRGGSFRTEAFF.

The chain combines TRBV6-2 or TRBV6-3 with TRBJ2-1; 9 nucleotides match TRBD1. The CDR3 has 13 amino acids. The J segment lost 7 bases and the V segment lost 7 bases, leaving 5 bases of the junction unmatched. Germline-derived CDR1 and CDR2 are MNHEY and SVGEGT. This CDR3 reads CASTPDRGNEQFF. In DNA form, the CDR3 reads TGTGCCAGCACCCCGGACAGGGGTAATGAGCAGTTCTTC.

The V and J genes are TRBV5-1 and TRBJ2-7; TRBD1 aligns across 8 bases. Germline values: CDR1 SGHRS, CDR2 YFSETQ. V trimming: 0 bases; J trimming: 4 bases; junction bases outside the gene matches: 6. The CDR3 totals 15 residues. CDR3 nucleotide sequence: TGCGCCAGCAGCTTGGGGCCGGGACAGGCTTACGAGCAGTACTTC. Translated: CASSLGPGQAYEQYF. Combining the CDR3 with reference TRBV5-1 and TRBJ2-7 gives the whole variable domain KAGVTQTPRYLIKTRGQQVTLSCSPISGHRSVSWYQQTPGQGLQFLFEYFSETQRNKGNFPGRFSGRQFSNSRSEMNVSTLELGDSALYLCASSLGPGQAYEQYFGPGTRLTVT.

This clone appeared a few times. J is TRBJ2-5 and V is TRBV4-2; 16 nucleotides align to TRBD2. This CDR3 region has 17 residues. Trimming removed 4 bases from V and 2 bases from J; junction bases left unmatched: 4. Germline lookup yields CDR1 LGHNA and CDR2 YNFKEQ. CDR3 loop: CASSRGGLAGGQETQYF. CDR3 sequence (DNA): TGTGCCAGCAGCCGGGGGGGACTAGCGGGAGGGCAAGAGACCCAGTACTTC.

J is TRBJ1-2 and V is TRBV12-3 or TRBV12-4; tentative D call: TRBD1 (5 bases). The V and J ends lost 3 bases and 6 bases respectively, with 11 bases between them. This CDR3 is 13 amino acids long. CDR3 sequence (DNA): TGTGCCAGCAGTTTTTGGGACTGGGATGGCTACACCTTC. Residues: CASSFWDWDGYTF.

In DNA form, the CDR3 reads TGCGCCAGCATGGGGGGGGCGAACACCGGGGAGCTGTTTTTT. It codes for CASMGGANTGELFF. The chain joins TRBV5-1 to TRBJ2-2; 7 bases align to TRBD2. Losses at the gene ends were 6 bases for V and 0 bases for J; bases not matched to a gene: 2. This CDR3 has 14 residues. Per germline, CDR1 SGHRS and CDR2 YFSETQ.

This rearrangement joins TRBV7-6 to TRBJ2-7; D gene unclear. The germline V gene encodes CDR1 SGHVS and CDR2 FNYEAQ. Deletions cut 2 bases from V and 2 bases from J, with 7 bases between. CDR3 size: 13 residues. The CDR3 DNA follows: TGTGCCAGCAGCTTACAGGTTCCCTACGAGCAGTACTTC. Protein: CASSLQVPYEQYF. The full variable domain, in which reference TRBV7-6 and TRBJ2-7 provide the parts outside the CDR3, is GAGVSQSPRYKVTKRGQDVALRCDPISGHVSLYWYRQALGQGPEFLTYFNYEAQQDKSGLPNDRFSAERPEGSISTLTIQRTEQRDSAMYRCASSLQVPYEQYFGPGTRLTVT.

This rearrangement joins TRBV28 to TRBJ1-4, with D possibly being TRBD1 (6 bases). Germline loops: CDR1 MDHEN, CDR2 SYDVKM. The CDR3 is made up of 14 amino acids. The V and J ends lost 4 bases and 10 bases respectively, with 16 bases between them. The CDR3 loop reads CASSSSGEIGKLFF. CDR3 nucleotides: TGTGCCAGCAGTTCATCAGGGGAAATCGGAAAACTGTTTTTT.

A few counts support this clone. The V and J genes are TRBV3-1 (or the pseudogene TRBV3-2) and TRBJ1-6; D perhaps matches TRBD1 (6 bases). The ends were cut back, 6 bases at V and 7 bases at J, with 16 bases in the middle. The germline CDR1 and CDR2 sequences are LGHDT and YNNKEL (reference sequence). CDR3 size: 15 residues. The CDR3 protein is CASSYEQGWNSPLHF. The CDR3 coding sequence is TGTGCCAGCAGTTACGAACAGGGTTGGAATTCACCCCTCCACTTT.

This clone was picked up one time. The chain recombines TRBV25-1 with TRBJ2-3; TRBD1 aligns across 9 bases. Trimming removed 5 bases from V and 3 bases from J; junction bases left unmatched: 6. The CDR3 spans 15 residues. CDR1 MGHDK and CDR2 SYGVNS come from the germline V gene. This CDR3 reads CASSLTGGATDTQYF. The CDR3 bases are TGTGCCAGCAGTTTAACAGGGGGCGCGACAGATACGCAGTATTTT.

The V call is TRBV7-2, the J call TRBJ1-6; weak D call: TRBD1 (6 bases). The length of the CDR3 is 16 residues. V was cut by 5 bases and J by 5 bases, with 16 bases left in between. CDR1 and CDR2 from the germline V gene are SGHTA and FQGNSA. CDR3 sequence: CASSPTGTRDNSPLHF. CDR3 in DNA: TGTGCCAGCAGCCCTACCGGGACAAGAGATAATTCACCCCTCCACTTT.

The J gene is TRBJ2-7, the V gene TRBV11-2; TRBD1 matches at 7 bases. Trimming removed 2 bases from V and 6 bases from J; junction bases left unmatched: 1. This CDR3 contains 12 residues. Germline-derived CDR1 and CDR2 are SGHAT and FQNNGV. CDR3 DNA: TGTGCCAGCAGCTTAAACAGGGGCGAGCAGTACTTC. Its translation: CASSLNRGEQYF.

V and J are TRBV23-1 and TRBJ1-6; a weak D match, TRBD1 (6 bases). TRBV23-1 has ORF status, its function being uncertain. CDR3 length: 18 residues. The ends were cut back, 4 bases at V and 5 bases at J, with 21 bases in the middle. The CDR3 nucleotides read TGCGCCAGCAGTCGATTCGGGACGTTCGGGGACAATAATTCACCCCTCCACTTT. Its protein is CASSRFGTFGDNNSPLHF.

The genes are TRBV6-5 and TRBJ2-2, with TRBD1 as a possible D gene (7 bases). CDR3 size: 16 residues. Germline V CDR1 and CDR2: MNHEY, SVGAGI. Trimming stripped 0 bases from V and 5 bases from J, with 13 bases between. The CDR3, as DNA: TGTGCCAGCAGTTACTCGGAGGGGGCAGGAACCGGGGAGCTGTTTTTT. This codes for CASSYSEGAGTGELFF.

The chain recombines TRBV5-1 with TRBJ2-5; 10 bases fit TRBD2. V trimming: 0 bases; J trimming: 5 bases; junction bases outside the gene matches: 7. Germline V CDR1 and CDR2: SGHRS, YFSETQ. This CDR3 comprises 16 residues. This chain's CDR3 is CASSLEGTSVVETQYF. The CDR3 nucleotides are TGCGCCAGCAGCTTGGAAGGGACTAGCGTAGTGGAGACCCAGTACTTC.

The rearrangement uses TRBV5-1 and TRBJ2-7; maybe TRBD1 (6 bases). Germline assignment: CDR1 SGHRS and CDR2 YFSETQ. The CDR3 spans 15 residues. Trimming cost V 3 bases and J 5 bases, with 18 bases left between them. The CDR3 DNA reads TGCGCCAGCAGCTCACAGGGTGAGGTGTTCAACGAGCAGTACTTC. It translates to CASSSQGEVFNEQYF.

This clone has a handful of counts. V usage is TRBV6-5 and J usage is TRBJ2-5; no firm D call. V was pared by 6 bases and J by 1 base, with 9 bases between. The CDR3 sequence is 13 residues long. CDR1 is MNHEY and CDR2 is SVGAGI in the germline V gene. This chain's CDR3 is CASRSTPQETQYF. The CDR3, as DNA: TGTGCCAGCAGAAGCACCCCCCAAGAGACCCAGTACTTC.

The chain recombines TRBV4-1 with TRBJ1-1, with a tentative D call TRBD1 (5 bases). Germline-derived CDR1 and CDR2 are MGHRA and YSYEKL. The CDR3 length is 14 residues. V gave up 4 bases and J gave up 1 base, with 10 bases separating them. CDR3 nucleotide sequence: TGCGCCAGCAGCCCGTGGGGCAAGAACACTGAAGCTTTCTTT. Translation: CASSPWGKNTEAFF.

The V gene is TRBV5-1, the J gene TRBJ2-2, with D possibly being TRBD2 (6 bases). The V gene lost 7 bases and the J gene lost 6 bases, with 13 bases spanning the gap. There are 13 residues in the CDR3. Germline V gene lookup returns CDR1 SGHRS and CDR2 YFSETQ. This CDR3 reads CASSKWGAGELFF. In DNA form, the CDR3 reads TGCGCCAGCTCAAAGTGGGGGGCCGGGGAGCTGTTTTTT.